These 27 T cell receptor beta chains came from one sample sequenced in a study of T-cell reconstitution after alpha-beta-depleted transplantation in children. Unique molecular identifiers were incorporated when the TCRbeta library was constructed. Using its own MiXCR run on the PCR reads, TCRdb lists one record per CDR3 protein. Counted here are around 200,000 distinct CDR3 sequences, about a tenth occurring once; the ten biggest clones make up 28%. The sample was PBMCs, taken before TCRalphabeta/CD19-depleted stem cell transplant. The source of these receptors is a child younger than two with acute myeloid leukemia, due to receive a stem cell transplant.

Many counts were recorded for this clonotype. As DNA, the CDR3 is TGCGCCAGCAGCTTGGATCGCGGGGGCACAGATACGCAGTATTTT. This sequence encodes CASSLDRGGTDTQYF. The rearrangement joins TRBV5-1 to TRBJ2-3, with D perhaps matching TRBD2 (6 bases). The germline V and J ends were trimmed by 0 bases and 1 base, with 9 bases remaining between them. The CDR3 runs to 15 residues. The germline gives CDR1 SGHRS, CDR2 YFSETQ.

This clonotype was observed many times. The rearrangement joins TRBV5-1 to TRBJ1-1; D is uncertain. The CDR3 loop spans 13 amino acids. Per the germline V gene, CDR1 is SGHRS and CDR2 is YFSETQ. The V gene lost 0 bases and the J gene lost 5 bases, with 8 bases spanning the gap. The CDR3 bases are TGCGCCAGCAGCTTGGGTGGGGAGACTGAAGCTTTCTTT. It encodes CASSLGGETEAFF.

This sequence joins TRBV28 and TRBJ1-3; the D is unclear. V lost 7 bases and J lost 11, with 12 bases in between. The CDR3 is 11 amino acids. The V gene's germline CDR1 is MDHEN and CDR2 SYDVKM. The CDR3 protein is CASTPGNSIYF. DNA of the CDR3: TGTGCCAGCACCCCCGGGAACTCCATATATTTT.

This clonotype appeared many times. The chain links TRBV30 to TRBJ2-7; possibly TRBD1 for D (6 bases). Per the germline V gene, CDR1 is GTSNPN and CDR2 is SVGIG (reference sequence). Trimming pared 2 bases from V and 6 bases from J, leaving 11 bases between. The CDR3 consists of 12 residues. The CDR3 DNA reads as TGTGCCTGGAGTCTCGGACAGCCCGAGCAGTACTTC. As protein: CAWSLGQPEQYF.

This clonotype was seen at least ten times. The chain links TRBV7-2 to TRBJ2-7; D may be TRBD1 (6 bases). CDR1 is SGHTA and CDR2 is FQGNSA in the germline V gene. The CDR3 extends over 14 amino acids. V lost 3 bases, J lost 5 bases, and 14 bases lay in between. The CDR3 DNA is TGTGCCAGCAGCTTGGACAGTCTTTTGAACGAGCAGTACTTC. This gives the protein CASSLDSLLNEQYF.

This clonotype appeared many times. The V and J genes are TRBV29-1 and TRBJ2-1; D is undetermined. V gave up 0 bases and J gave up 6 bases, with 15 bases separating them. The CDR3 contains 15 residues. Germline V gene sequence: CDR1 SQVTM, CDR2 ANQGSEA. This CDR3 is CSVEDQAHRLNEQFF. The DNA of the CDR3 is TGCAGCGTTGAAGACCAAGCACACCGCCTCAATGAGCAGTTCTTC.

This clonotype was observed at least ten times. V is TRBV7-2 and J is TRBJ2-2; the D gene is possibly TRBD2 (5 bases). The germline V gene encodes CDR1 SGHTA and CDR2 FQGNSA. The CDR3 has 14 residues. Trimming removed 7 bases from V and 0 bases from J, with 9 bases in between. The CDR3 region is CASTGLPNTGELFF. As DNA, the CDR3 is TGTGCCAGCACTGGACTCCCGAACACCGGGGAGCTGTTTTTT.

This clonotype was seen repeatedly, ten times or more. CDR3 residues: CASSLDPGYPGNTIYF. DNA of the CDR3: TGCGCCAGCAGCTTGGATCCAGGGTACCCTGGAAACACCATATATTTT. This chain links TRBV5-1 with TRBJ1-3; D is perhaps TRBD1 (5 bases). CDR3 length: 16 residues. The V end was cut by 0 bases, the J end by 2 bases, with 12 bases between. CDR1 and CDR2 from the germline V gene are SGHRS and YFSETQ.

This clonotype was detected many times. The chain couples TRBV7-9 to TRBJ2-4, with D perhaps TRBD1 or TRBD2 (6 bases each). Germline assignment: CDR1 SEHNR and CDR2 FQNEAQ (reference sequence). The CDR3 extends over 12 amino acids. Trimming shortened V by 5 bases and J by 10 bases, and 12 bases separated the two germline ends. As DNA, the CDR3 is TGTGCCAGCAGCACACAAGGGGGGATTCAGTACTTC. Translated: CASSTQGGIQYF.

This clonotype has a count of ten or more. The chain carries TRBV7-2 and TRBJ2-1, with TRBD2 matching over 7 bases. Germline CDR1 and CDR2: SGHTA and FQGNSA. V lost 1 base and J lost 2; bases outside the gene matches: 5. The length of the CDR3 is 16 residues. CDR3 residues: CASSLGPSGAYNEQFF. The CDR3 nucleotides read TGTGCCAGCAGCTTAGGCCCTAGCGGAGCCTACAATGAGCAGTTCTTC.

This clonotype has a count of ten or more. V gene TRBV7-3 combines with J gene TRBJ2-1; D remains unclear. The germline CDR1 and CDR2 sequences are SGHTA and FQGTGA. This CDR3 region has 15 residues. Trimming took off 1 base at V and 0 bases at J, with 7 bases between the two ends. CDR3 amino acids: CASSLSAVSYNEQFF. The CDR3 DNA sequence: TGTGCCAGCAGCTTAAGTGCGGTCTCCTACAATGAGCAGTTCTTC.

This clonotype was seen just once. V is TRBV20-1 and J is TRBJ2-5; perhaps TRBD1 as D (5 bases). The germline V gene encodes CDR1 DFQATT and CDR2 SNEGSKA (reference sequence). There are 14 residues in the CDR3. V shed 4 bases and J shed 5 bases, with 17 bases lying between them. The DNA of the CDR3 is TGCAGTGCTAAAGGGCCGCAGGGCCTTGAGACCCAGTACTTC. Protein: CSAKGPQGLETQYF.

This clonotype was seen at least ten times. J is TRBJ2-3 and V is TRBV7-2, with D perhaps matching TRBD2 (6 bases). The CDR3 sequence is 17 residues long. Germline V CDR1 and CDR2: SGHTA, FQGNSA. Trimming took off 5 bases at V and 0 bases at J, with 18 bases between the two ends. Written as DNA, the CDR3 is TGTGCCAGCAGCCTTCAGCCCCCGGGACTTAGCACAGATACGCAGTATTTT. Translation gives CASSLQPPGLSTDTQYF.

This clonotype was picked up many times. The CDR3 sequence: CSAPGTGFYEQYF. CDR3 in DNA: TGCAGTGCTCCCGGGACAGGGTTTTACGAGCAGTACTTC. The V and J genes are TRBV20-1 and TRBJ2-7; 9 nucleotides match TRBD1. Germline V lookup: CDR1 DFQATT, CDR2 SNEGSKA (reference sequence). J was trimmed by 4 bases and V by 5 bases; bases with no gene match: 6. The CDR3 length is 13 residues.

This clonotype was seen at least ten times. J is TRBJ2-1 and V is TRBV19; 7 bases align to TRBD2. The CDR3 consists of 15 residues. The germline V gene has CDR1 LNHDA and CDR2 SQIVND (reference sequence). V was clipped by 6 bases and J by 5 bases; unmatched bases: 10. As DNA, the CDR3 is TGTGCCAGTAGACCCCCAGGACTAGGCGACAATGAGCAGTTCTTC. Its translation: CASRPPGLGDNEQFF.

This clonotype was counted many times. The chain is built from TRBV27 and TRBJ1-6; 10 bases agree with TRBD1. The V gene's germline CDR1 is MNHEY and CDR2 SMNVEV (reference sequence). V lost 6 bases to trimming and J lost 6 bases; unmatched junction nucleotides: 5. The CDR3 extends over 15 amino acids. The CDR3 region is CASSLGQGLNSPLHF. In nucleotides, the CDR3 is TGTGCCAGCAGCCTGGGACAGGGGCTTAATTCACCCCTCCACTTT.

There are many counts of this clonotype. This chain uses TRBV29-1 with TRBJ1-1; D unresolved. The CDR3 length is 13 residues. Germline CDR1 reads SQVTM; CDR2 reads ANQGSEA. Trimming removed 8 bases from V and 0 bases from J, with 13 bases in between. The CDR3 DNA follows: TGCAGCTCCCAGACGGAAATGAACACTGAAGCTTTCTTT. Its translation: CSSQTEMNTEAFF.

This clonotype showed up many times. The gene calls are TRBV7-9 and TRBJ2-1, with TRBD2 matching 13 bases. This CDR3 region has 17 residues. Germline V gives CDR1 SEHNR, CDR2 FQNEAQ (reference sequence). The ends lost 3 bases at V and 7 bases at J; junction bases unmatched: 9. For the CDR3, the DNA is TGTGCCAGCAGCTTCCTTTGGACTAGCGGGAGTTATAATGAGCAGTTCTTC. Translated, it gives CASSFLWTSGSYNEQFF.

This clonotype was seen at least ten times. The V and J genes are TRBV6-5 and TRBJ1-1; 11 bases map to TRBD1. Trimming at V came to 4 bases and at J to 5 bases, leaving 6 bases not matched to a gene. There are 15 residues in the CDR3. Germline V gives CDR1 MNHEY, CDR2 SVGAGI. DNA for the CDR3: TGTGCCAGCAGTTCCTCGGACAGGGGGCTTACTGAAGCTTTCTTT. Translating gives CASSSSDRGLTEAFF.

In its sample, this clonotype was seen many times. The chain recombines TRBV20-1 with TRBJ2-1, with unresolved D. The CDR3 consists of 14 residues. V was trimmed by 8 bases and J by 4 bases, leaving 18 bases between them. Germline V CDR1 and CDR2: DFQATT, SNEGSKA (reference sequence). The CDR3 region is CSFRSADPYNEQFF. In DNA form, the CDR3 reads TGCAGTTTTAGAAGTGCGGATCCTTACAATGAGCAGTTCTTC.

The chain is built from TRBV7-3 and TRBJ2-3; D possibly corresponds to TRBD2 (6 bases). This CDR3 region has 15 residues. Germline values: CDR1 SGHTA, CDR2 FQGTGA. Trimming stripped 1 base from V and 5 bases from J, with 13 bases between. CDR3 sequence: CASSLSSVEGDTQYF. The CDR3 coding sequence is TGTGCCAGCAGCTTAAGTTCGGTGGAGGGAGATACGCAGTATTTT. Looking up the rest from reference TRBV7-3 and TRBJ2-3 gives the full variable domain: GAGVSQTPSNKVTEKGKYVELRCDPISGHTALYWYRQSLGQGPEFLIYFQGTGAADDSGLPNDRFFAVRPEGSVSTLKIQRTERGDSAVYLCASSLSSVEGDTQYFGPGTRLTVL.

This clonotype was observed at least ten times. The chain links TRBV7-2 to TRBJ1-1; D is possibly TRBD1 (5 bases). The CDR3 runs to 14 residues. Germline values: CDR1 SGHTA, CDR2 FQGNSA. The V gene lost 1 base and the J gene lost 2 bases, with 8 bases spanning the gap. The CDR3 DNA is TGTGCCAGCAGCTTAGGCAGGGCAAACACTGAAGCTTTCTTT. Its translation: CASSLGRANTEAFF.

This clonotype was found many times. The genes are TRBV4-3 and TRBJ1-2; D might be TRBD1 (6 bases). Per germline, CDR1 LGHNA and CDR2 YSLEER. This CDR3 is 15 amino acids long. V was pared by 0 bases and J by 4 bases, with 12 bases between. CDR3 coding DNA: TGCGCCAGCAGCCAAGAAGGGGGACGGAGCTATGGCTACACCTTC. It yields the protein CASSQEGGRSYGYTF.

In its sample, this clonotype was seen many times. The chain links TRBV5-1 to TRBJ2-7; weak D call: TRBD2 (6 bases). Trimming took off 0 bases at V and 1 base at J, with 8 bases between the two ends. The CDR3 has 14 amino acids. Germline V CDR1 and CDR2: SGHRS, YFSETQ. The CDR3 nucleotides are TGCGCCAGCAGCTTGGCGGGGGAATCCTACGAGCAGTACTTC. Its protein product is CASSLAGESYEQYF.

As regards this clonotype: The junction departs from germline at one end; a sequencing error may be responsible. The J gene is TRBJ2-3, the V gene TRBV5-1, with D unresolved. The germline gives CDR1 SGHRS, CDR2 YFSETQ. The length of the CDR3 is 14 residues. CDR3: CPSSCLGVLDTQYF. DNA of the CDR3: TGCCCCAGCAGCTGTCTTGGGGTCCTAGATACGCAGTATTTT. Complete variable domain (other parts from reference TRBV5-1 and TRBJ2-3): KAGVTQTPRYLIKTRGQQVTLSCSPISGHRSVSWYQQTPGQGLQFLFEYFSETQRNKGNFPGRFSGRQFSNSRSEMNVSTLELGDSALYLCPSSCLGVLDTQYFGPGTRLTVL.

In its sample, this clonotype was seen many times. The gene calls are TRBV5-6 and TRBJ1-5, with 8 bases aligning to TRBD1. The CDR3 runs to 15 residues. In germline, CDR1 is SGHDT, CDR2 YYEEEE. V lost 5 bases to trimming and J lost 4 bases; unmatched junction nucleotides: 8. DNA for the CDR3: TGTGCCAGCAGTATAGGACAGGGAAGAAATCAGCCCCAGCATTTT. Encoded protein: CASSIGQGRNQPQHF.

This clonotype was detected only a few times. J is TRBJ2-3 and V is TRBV7-3; 7 positions agree with TRBD1. The length of the CDR3 is 16 residues. Germline assignment: CDR1 SGHTA and CDR2 FQGTGA. V trimming: 5 bases; J trimming: 0 bases; junction bases outside the gene matches: 8. In nucleotides, the CDR3 is TGTGCCAGCAGCCCCAGGGGGACCATTAGCACAGATACGCAGTATTTT. Its protein is CASSPRGTISTDTQYF.